This TCR beta chain is from a study of cytomegalovirus exposure and HLA in healthy donors. Study-level information: T cells numbering about 180 million yielded fewer than 140 million unique TCR beta sequences in an earlier analysis. Study conclusions and caveats: Cytomegalovirus association was assigned to 170 or so TCR beta chains. There were a few CMV-associated chains whose specificity for CMV antigens was confirmed in vitro.

As for this clone: No antigen is known for it.

The PCR contained 60 Vbeta and 13 Jbeta primers. TCRdb's table, derived via immunoSEQ multiplex PCR, lists solely in-frame clones and lacks some. There are 150,000 to 200,000 clones in the sample; about an eighth occur only once, and about 8% lies in the top ten. Losses at the gene ends were 2 bases for V and 9 bases for J; bases not matched to a gene: 8. Germline loops: CDR1 LNHDA, CDR2 SQIVND (reference sequence). The CDR3 spans 15 residues. The V call is TRBV19, the J call TRBJ1-5; 9 bases map to TRBD1. The sequence derives from a man aged 50-59 years in good health and CMV-seropositive. Source material: PBMCs. The CDR3 region has the DNA TGTGCCAGTAGTATACGGGGACAGGGCTTTTCGCCCCAGCATTTT. Amino acid sequence: CASSIRGQGFSPQHF. The variable domain in full, with the rest retrieved from reference TRBV19 and TRBJ1-5, is DGGITQSPKYLFRKEGQNVTLSCEQNLNHDAMYWYRQDPGQGLRLIYYSQIVNDFQKGDIAEGYSVSREKKESFPLTVTSAQKNPTAFYLCASSIRGQGFSPQHFGDGTRLSIL.